One sample yielded the 14 T cell receptor beta chains listed below, sequenced in a study of vaccination effects on CD4 cells after COVID-19. Assay: immunoSEQ multiplex PCR; the TCRdb copy retains only in-frame clones and omits some. The table lists 70,000 or so clones, over 70% of them singletons, with 8% to 11% in the top ten. Which antigens these TCRs recognize remains unknown. With the ViraFEST assay, the study expanded antigen-specific CD4+ T cells using viral peptide pools, then sequenced them. Having been cultured for under twelve days, the cells underwent CD4+ T cell isolation. Nucleocapsid antibody tests were negative, and the vaccine recipients had no prior SARS-CoV-2 infection. The specimen comprised CD4+ T cells from PBMCs cultured with SARS-CoV-2 spike peptides, sampled before COVID-19 vaccination. The receptors here all came from a human donor who received a COVID-19 vaccine.

This chain joins TRBV4-1 and TRBJ2-6; 7 bases agree with TRBD2. Germline V gives CDR1 MGHRA, CDR2 YSYEKL. The CDR3 loop spans 16 amino acids. V dropped 4 bases and J dropped 4; count of bases not matched to a gene: 7. Here the CDR3 DNA reads TGCGCCAGCAGCCCCTCGGGGGGTGGCGGGGCCAACGTCCTGACTTTC. It translates to CASSPSGGGGANVLTF.

The V gene is TRBV6-6, the J gene TRBJ2-1; D unclear. Trimming removed 6 bases from V and 6 bases from J, with 9 bases in between. Germline-derived CDR1 and CDR2 are MNHNY and SVGAGI (reference sequence). This CDR3 spans 12 amino acids. The CDR3 nucleotides are TGTGCCAGCAGCAGACAATTCAATGAGCAGTTCTTC. This encodes CASSRQFNEQFF.

The rearrangement uses TRBV6-6 and TRBJ1-4, with D uncertain. This CDR3 has 12 residues. CDR1 MNHNY and CDR2 SVGAGI come from the germline V gene (reference sequence). V lost 7 bases and J lost 7, with 10 bases in between. The CDR3 DNA reads as TGTGCCAGCACCCTACTAGGTGAAAAACTGTTTTTT. Translated: CASTLLGEKLFF.

V usage is TRBV7-2 and J usage is TRBJ2-5; tentative D call: TRBD2 (7 bases). This CDR3 contains 14 residues. The germline V gene encodes CDR1 SGHTA and CDR2 FQGNSA. V was trimmed by 1 base and J by 2 bases, leaving 8 bases between them. CDR3 amino acids: CASSLEGGQETQYF. DNA for the CDR3: TGTGCCAGCAGCTTAGAGGGGGGGCAAGAGACCCAGTACTTC.

CDR3 DNA sequence: TGTGCCAGCAGCGTATTGGGTCTAACAATCACAGATACGCAGTATTTT. Protein product: CASSVLGLTITDTQYF. The rearrangement links TRBV9 to TRBJ2-3; no clear D. Germline V gene lookup returns CDR1 SGDLS and CDR2 YYNGEE. The CDR3 totals 16 residues. V lost 1 base and J lost 2, with 14 bases in between.

The J gene is TRBJ2-7, the V gene TRBV6-5; D possibly corresponds to TRBD1 (7 bases). The germline V and J ends were trimmed by 6 bases and 4 bases, with 19 bases remaining between them. Germline loops: CDR1 MNHEY, CDR2 SVGAGI. This CDR3 is 15 amino acids long. CDR3 sequence (DNA): TGTGCCAGCAGGAGGGAGGACAGGTCTAAATACGAGCAGTACGTC. As protein: CASRREDRSKYEQYV.

CDR3 nucleotide sequence: TGTGCCAGCAGTTACGCAGGACTTAATGAAAAACTGTTTTTT. It codes for CASSYAGLNEKLFF. This chain joins TRBV6-5 and TRBJ1-4, with unresolved D. The germline V and J ends were trimmed by 2 bases and 4 bases, with 8 bases remaining between them. The CDR3 is 14 amino acids. Germline values: CDR1 MNHEY, CDR2 SVGAGI.

V usage is TRBV3-1 (or the pseudogene TRBV3-2) and J usage is TRBJ1-5; D possibly corresponds to TRBD1 (5 bases). Germline values: CDR1 LGHDT, CDR2 YNNKEL (reference sequence). The V and J ends lost 1 base and 6 bases respectively, with 13 bases between them. This CDR3 has 15 residues. The CDR3 region is CASSQGGGKRQPQHF. The CDR3 DNA follows: TGTGCCAGCAGCCAAGGTGGGGGGAAGCGTCAGCCCCAGCATTTT.

This clone was counted once. The chain carries TRBV5-1 and TRBJ1-6; 7 bases map to TRBD1. The CDR3 contains 17 residues. J was trimmed by 6 bases and V by 2 bases; bases with no gene match: 11. The germline gives CDR1 SGHRS, CDR2 YFSETQ. Written as DNA, the CDR3 is TGCGCCAGCAGCTTAACCTTGGGACAGAGGGGTAATTCACCCCTCCACTTT. It is translated as CASSLTLGQRGNSPLHF.

The chain couples TRBV7-3 to TRBJ1-1; D is ambiguous. The germline gives CDR1 SGHTA, CDR2 FQGTGA. This CDR3 has 14 amino acids. Trimming took 3 bases from V and 0 from J, leaving 8 bases between them. CDR3 residues: CASSLDGMNTEAFF. The CDR3 bases are TGTGCCAGCAGCTTGGACGGGATGAACACTGAAGCTTTCTTT.

The chain employs TRBV3-1 (or the pseudogene TRBV3-2) and TRBJ1-1; no reliable D call. CDR3 length: 13 residues. Deletions cut 0 bases from V and 11 bases from J, with 13 bases between. Germline assignment: CDR1 LGHDT and CDR2 YNNKEL (reference sequence). CDR3 protein: CASSQDIGSDAFF. The DNA of the CDR3 is TGTGCCAGCAGCCAAGACATTGGCAGCGATGCTTTCTTT.

This chain uses TRBV6-4 with TRBJ1-1; no definite D call. CDR3 length: 14 residues. The V gene lost 7 bases and the J gene lost 1 base, with 13 bases spanning the gap. Germline V gene sequence: CDR1 MRHNA, CDR2 SNTAGT. CDR3: CASIYARKNTEAFF. CDR3 nucleotide sequence: TGTGCCAGCATCTACGCCCGGAAGAACACTGAAGCTTTCTTT.

The chain employs TRBV6-5 and TRBJ2-1; no clear D gene. The CDR3 consists of 10 residues. Germline V gene lookup returns CDR1 MNHEY and CDR2 SVGAGI. V was clipped by 8 bases and J by 5 bases, with 4 bases between them. The CDR3: CASGNNEQFF. The CDR3 region has the DNA TGTGCCAGCGGTAACAATGAGCAGTTCTTC.

The rearrangement links TRBV18 to TRBJ1-3; no clear D gene. The germline V and J ends were trimmed by 0 bases and 0 bases, with 9 bases remaining between them. Germline assignment: CDR1 KGHSH and CDR2 LQKENI. CDR3 length: 16 amino acids. The chain's CDR3 is CASSPPPASSGNTIYF. In DNA form, the CDR3 reads TGTGCCAGCTCACCACCGCCAGCGAGCTCTGGAAACACCATATATTTT.